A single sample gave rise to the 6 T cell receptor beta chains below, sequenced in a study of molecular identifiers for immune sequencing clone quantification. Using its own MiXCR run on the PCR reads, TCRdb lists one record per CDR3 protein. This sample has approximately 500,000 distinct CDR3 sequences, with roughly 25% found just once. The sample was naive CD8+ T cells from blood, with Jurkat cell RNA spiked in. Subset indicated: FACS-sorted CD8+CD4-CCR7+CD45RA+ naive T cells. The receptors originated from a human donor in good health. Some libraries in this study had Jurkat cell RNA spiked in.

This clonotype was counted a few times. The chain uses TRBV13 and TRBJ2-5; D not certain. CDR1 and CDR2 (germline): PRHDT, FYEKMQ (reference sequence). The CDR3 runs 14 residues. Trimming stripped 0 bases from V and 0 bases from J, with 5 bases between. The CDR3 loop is CASSLGGNQETQYF. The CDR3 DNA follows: TGTGCCAGCAGCTTAGGTGGTAACCAAGAGACCCAGTACTTC.

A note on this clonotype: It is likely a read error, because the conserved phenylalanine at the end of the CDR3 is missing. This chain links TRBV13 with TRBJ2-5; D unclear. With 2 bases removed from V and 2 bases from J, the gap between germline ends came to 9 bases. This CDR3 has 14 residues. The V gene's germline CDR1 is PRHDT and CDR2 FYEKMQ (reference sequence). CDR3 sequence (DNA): TGTGCCAGCAGCTTACGAACCCAGCAAGAGACCCAGTACCTC. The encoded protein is CASSLRTQQETQYL.

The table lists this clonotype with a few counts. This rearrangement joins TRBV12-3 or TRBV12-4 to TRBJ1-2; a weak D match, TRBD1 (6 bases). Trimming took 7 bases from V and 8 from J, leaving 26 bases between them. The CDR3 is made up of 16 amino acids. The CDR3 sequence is CASKGSSGALSRGYTF. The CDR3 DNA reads TGTGCCAGCAAAGGGTCCTCAGGGGCCCTGTCGAGAGGCTACACCTTC.

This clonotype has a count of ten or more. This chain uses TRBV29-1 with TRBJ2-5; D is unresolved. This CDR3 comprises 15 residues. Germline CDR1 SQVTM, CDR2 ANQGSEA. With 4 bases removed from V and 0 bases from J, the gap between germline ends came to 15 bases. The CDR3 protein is CSVVFMLGNQETQYF. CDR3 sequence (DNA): TGCAGCGTTGTATTCATGCTGGGGAACCAAGAGACCCAGTACTTC.

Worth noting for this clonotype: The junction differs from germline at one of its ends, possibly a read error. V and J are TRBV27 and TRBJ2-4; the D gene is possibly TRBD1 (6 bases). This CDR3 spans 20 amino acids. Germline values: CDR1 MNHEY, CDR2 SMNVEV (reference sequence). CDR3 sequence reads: CAGSLPIKGVSRLAKNIQYF. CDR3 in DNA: TGTGCCGGCAGTTTACCGATTAAGGGGGTCAGCAGACTAGCCAAAAACATTCAGTACTTC.

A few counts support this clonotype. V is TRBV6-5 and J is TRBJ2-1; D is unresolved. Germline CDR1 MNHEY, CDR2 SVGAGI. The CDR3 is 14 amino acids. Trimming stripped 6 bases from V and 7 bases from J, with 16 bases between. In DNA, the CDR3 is TGTGCCAGCAGCCCATCGTTTTGGGGAAATGAGCAGTTCTTC. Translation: CASSPSFWGNEQFF.